Below, one T cell receptor (beta chain) is given with its context. The clone's antigen remains unknown. Base quality data are lacking; no much larger clone is found one base away. The junction shows trimming of 4 bases on V and 0 bases on J, plus 10 bases between the germline ends. CDR3 length: 14 amino acids, cysteine to phenylalanine. This entry keeps only the CDR3 DNA: 42 bases, framed from base 1. According to the germline V gene, CDR1 reads SGDLS and CDR2 reads YYNGEE. Receptors were amplified or captured by 5' RACE. The reads were generated on an Illumina HiSeq 2500. A second PCR of about 6 to 11 cycles was run with a J-beta primer mix and a sample-barcoded 5' primer. A unique molecular identifier was introduced onto each TCR beta cDNA molecule by a template-switch 5' adaptor carrying 12 random nucleotides. At least 2.5 million CDR3-containing paired-end reads were obtained from each sample. All of the RNA was converted into first-strand cDNA using the Mint cDNA synthesis kit, with a TRBC-specific oligonucleotide serving as the primer. After uracil-DNA glycosylase treatment, a first 18-cycle PCR used universal primers M1SS and BC2_uni_R on all cDNA. Regarding the original processing steps: Each sample was normalized by randomly selecting 1 million high-quality reads, each carrying a distinct molecular identifier. Reads with shared molecular identifiers were discarded instead of being binned into consensus sequences. MiTCR, set to a Q25 quality threshold and the strictest error-elimination algorithm, was used for CDR3 identification, clonotype clustering and error correction. A nonparametric unseen species model using Euler transformation provided a lower-bound estimate of total TCR beta diversity. In-frame beta chains were kept once TCRdb had trimmed the public reads at Q25 with fastp and called clones with MiXCR. Rows with a matching CDR3 protein are joined into one entry that keeps the most common DNA and genes. The V and J calls and clone size come from TCRdb's table, not from the authors' own analysis. The sample profile shows 800,000 or so distinct CDR3 sequences; around 62% of them were found once. The ten largest clonotypes hold 25% to 35% of the sample.

The roughly 39 donors, aged about 6 to 100 years, were systemically healthy Caucasian individuals from Russia. Each donor gave ten milliliters of peripheral blood, collected into EDTA-treated Vacutainer tubes. PBMCs were isolated by Ficoll-Paque density-gradient centrifugation, with at least 7 million obtained per sample. Trizol reagent was used to extract total RNA from PBMCs, with at least 6 micrograms per sample. Naive CD45RAhigh/CD27high T cell percentages were measured by flow cytometry on a PBMC aliquot from every donor. This entry belongs to a study of blood T cells in healthy people across ages (dated by TCRdb to the mid-2010s). About the full investigation: In model experiments, template switching captured about one uniquely barcoded TCR beta cDNA molecule for every two T cells. To avoid experimental bias, donors of different ages were spread randomly across the sequencing lanes. Using deep sequencing normalized with unique cDNA molecular identifiers, the study measured how TCR beta repertoire diversity changes with age. The study analyzed two additional independent replicas of 1 million unique cDNA reads from the same blood draw for two donors, one aged 18 to 30 and one aged 80 or older. Four age groups were formed from the donors: young (average approximately 17 years), middle-aged (approximately 39), aged (62) and long-lived (roughly 81).

The study at large found these results: Estimates of total diversity based on one million sequenced T cells were considered lower bounds and underestimates. A strong correlation was found between observed TCR beta diversity and the percentage of naive T cells measured by flow cytometry. Compared with the aged group, more naive CD4+ T cells, fewer expanded clones and increased TCR diversity were shown by the long-lived group, suggesting age selection. Since profiling was done on bulk unsorted PBMCs, naive and antigen-experienced compartments could not be conclusively compared. Donor CMV infection status was unknown, potentially confounding age-related changes in expanded clonotypes. Observed TCR beta diversity per million T cells fell roughly linearly with age, and a significant reduction was already apparent by age around 36.

Sequencing was carried out using blood. The sequence was obtained from a man between 25 and 39 years old in good health. Rearrangement joined TRBV9 to TRBJ1-1; the D gene is not confidently resolved. CDR3 loop: CASSSNALNTEAFF. The sequenced DNA is TGTGCCAGCAGCTCAAACGCATTGAACACTGAAGCTTTCTTT.